This is a list of T cell receptor beta chains from one sample in a study of patients and donors after allogeneic stem cell transplantation. TCRdb called the RT-PCR reads again in MiXCR, with one record for every CDR3 protein. The sample consists of approximately 410,000 distinct CDR3 sequences, approximately 16% of them appearing once. Sequencing was performed on blood, either unsorted or a sorted T cell fraction (not recorded which). Receptors were obtained from a human donor who was either an allogeneic HSCT recipient or a stem cell or donor lymphocyte infusion donor (not recorded which). It is not recorded whose cells these are; they may come from a transplant donor. Each CDR3 is given with its conserved first and last residue. A D gene is named only where the DNA matches it firmly. Clone size, where shown, is once, few, many, or a class for clones that have expanded.

NA,16,many,TRBV12-3/TRBV12-4,TRBJ2-7,TGTGCCAGCAGTTTAGTTGGGACGGCGAGCTCCTACGAGCAGTACTTC,CASSLVGTASSYEQYF
TRBD2,15,few,TRBV11-2,TRBJ2-7,TGTGCCAGCAGCTTACGACTAGCGGGAAGGTACGAGCAGTACTTC,CASSLRLAGRYEQYF
TRBD1,15,many,TRBV7-8,TRBJ1-1,TGTGCCAGCAGCCGGGGACAGGCCCAGAACACTGAAGCTTTCTTT,CASSRGQAQNTEAFF
NA,12,many,TRBV12-3/TRBV12-4,TRBJ1-2,TGTGCCAGCAGGGGGTATGACTATGGCTACACCTTC,CASRGYDYGYTF
TRBD2,19,few,TRBV19,TRBJ2-1,TGTGCCAGTAGTGCTATATGGGGACTAGCGGGAGGAGTCGACAATGAGCAGTTCTTC,CASSAIWGLAGGVDNEQFF
NA,14,many,TRBV6-1,TRBJ2-2,TGTGCCAGCAGTCTCCTAGCGAACACCGGGGAGCTGTTTTTT,CASSLLANTGELFF
NA,16,few,TRBV7-3,TRBJ2-1,TGTGCCAGCAGCCCCTACACAGCGGAGTCCTACAATGAGCAGTTCTTC,CASSPYTAESYNEQFF
NA,15,few,TRBV12-3/TRBV12-4,TRBJ2-7,TGTGCCAGCAGTTTAGGCAGCTGGGGATCCTACGAGCAGTACTTC,CASSLGSWGSYEQYF
TRBD2,15,NA,TRBV24-1,TRBJ2-1,TGTGCCACCAGTGGAGCGCTAGCGGGGTACAATGAGCAGTTCTTC,CATSGALAGYNEQFF
NA,13,NA,TRBV5-1,TRBJ1-6,TGCGCCAGCAGCTTGGGAAAGGCCTCACCCCTCCACTTT,CASSLGKASPLHF
TRBD1,15,many,TRBV7-2,TRBJ1-4,TGTGCCAGCAGCTTCGACAGGGGGCGCCAAGAAAAACTGTTTTTT,CASSFDRGRQEKLFF
NA,16,NA,TRBV2,TRBJ2-5,TGTGCCAGCAGTGGACTACAGGGCCGGGTCACAGAGACCCAGTACTTC,CASSGLQGRVTETQYF
NA,14,NA,TRBV6-1,TRBJ2-4,TGTGCCAGCAGTACCCGGGACACCAAAAACATTCAGTACTTC,CASSTRDTKNIQYF
NA,11,few,TRBV25-1,TRBJ1-1,TGTGCCAGCACCCTGCACACTGAAGCTTTCTTT,CASTLHTEAFF
NA,14,NA,TRBV11-2,TRBJ1-2,TGTGCCAGCAGCTTCCCGCCTGGAAACTATGGCTACACCTTC,CASSFPPGNYGYTF
TRBD1,14,NA,TRBV4-3,TRBJ2-7,TGCGCCAGCAGCCAATGGACAGGGCTCGACGAGCAGTACTTC,CASSQWTGLDEQYF
TRBD1,15,NA,TRBV7-8,TRBJ1-2,TGTGCCAGCAGCCAACCTACAGGGGGGAACTATGGCTACACCTTC,CASSQPTGGNYGYTF
NA,13,NA,TRBV27,TRBJ1-4,TGTGCCAGCAGGCCCGAGACGGGCGCTAAACTGTTTTTT,CASRPETGAKLFF
NA,16,once,TRBV6-1,TRBJ2-7,TGTGCCAGCACGCTTCCCGGGACCCCTTCTACTTACGAGCAGTACTTC,CASTLPGTPSTYEQYF
TRBD1,15,NA,TRBV6-1,TRBJ1-1,TGTGCCAGCAGTGTTGAGGACAGGGGATACACTGAAGCTTTCTTT,CASSVEDRGYTEAFF
TRBD2,16,many,TRBV5-1,TRBJ2-2,TGCGCCAGCAGCTTCGCTAGCGGGAGCGCCACCGGGGAGCTGTTTTTT,CASSFASGSATGELFF
NA,14,NA,TRBV20-1,TRBJ2-1,TGCAGTGCTGCAAGCGAGAGCTCCTACAATGAGCAGTTCTTC,CSAASESSYNEQFF
TRBD1,15,NA,TRBV7-9,TRBJ2-2,TGTGCCAGCAGGACCGGGACAGATAACACCGGGGAGCTGTTTTTT,CASRTGTDNTGELFF
NA,16,NA,TRBV5-1,TRBJ2-3,TGCGCCAGCAGCTTGACCAGGGGTCTTCTCACAGATACGCAGTATTTT,CASSLTRGLLTDTQYF
NA,16,NA,TRBV27,TRBJ2-1,TGTGCCAGCAGTCCTAAGACAGGCCACATGGACAATGAGCAGTTCTTC,CASSPKTGHMDNEQFF
NA,13,NA,TRBV9,TRBJ2-1,TGTGCCAGCAGCCCCATCTCCGCCAGTGAGCAGTTCTTC,CASSPISASEQFF
TRBD2,19,few,TRBV6-5,TRBJ2-3,TGTGCCAGCAGTTACGTAGGGGGAACTAGCGGGCGCTTGACAGATACGCAGTATTTT,CASSYVGGTSGRLTDTQYF
NA,18,NA,TRBV24-1,TRBJ2-3,TGTGCCACCAAAGATCGGCGGGGATGTCCCCCAACCAGGTATACGCAGTATTTT,CATKDRRGCPPTRYTQYF
NA,16,few,TRBV7-2,TRBJ1-3,TGTGCCAGCAGCCAGAGGGTGCCAGGCTCTGGAAACACCATATATTTT,CASSQRVPGSGNTIYF
TRBD1,15,few,TRBV9,TRBJ1-3,TGTGCCAGCAGCGTTGGGACAGGGGTCGGAAACACCATATATTTT,CASSVGTGVGNTIYF
NA,14,few,TRBV7-2,TRBJ2-5,TGTGCCAGCAGCCCGGGACTTTCCCCGGAGACCCAGTACTTC,CASSPGLSPETQYF
NA,14,many,TRBV11-2,TRBJ2-6,TGTGCCAGCAGCTTGGAGGGACACTTCAACGTCCTGACTTTC,CASSLEGHFNVLTF
NA,14,many,TRBV7-2,TRBJ1-2,TGTGCCAGCAGCTTAGCCGGGGTCAACTATGGCTACACCTTC,CASSLAGVNYGYTF
NA,14,many,TRBV3-1,TRBJ1-5,TGTGCCAGCAGCCACGGGACGGGATCACAGCCCCAGCATTTT,CASSHGTGSQPQHF
NA,13,NA,TRBV20-1,TRBJ1-1,TGCAGTGCTAGTTCGGATCCGAACACTGAAGCTTTCTTT,CSASSDPNTEAFF
NA,14,few,TRBV20-1,TRBJ1-2,TGCAGTGCTAACCCGGGAAACCTTAACTATGGCTACACCTTC,CSANPGNLNYGYTF
NA,15,few,TRBV6-5,TRBJ2-7,TGTGCCAGCAGTTACTCCTCTAGCGCTTCCTACGAGCAGTACTTC,CASSYSSSASYEQYF
NA,13,many,TRBV12-3/TRBV12-4,TRBJ2-7,TGTGCCAGCAGTTTTGGGTGGGACTACGAGCAGTACTTC,CASSFGWDYEQYF
NA,14,NA,TRBV20-1,TRBJ1-5,TGCAGTGCTAGAGATAGGAGGAGCAATCAGCCCCAGCATTTT,CSARDRRSNQPQHF
NA,12,few,TRBV20-1,TRBJ1-1,TGCAGTGCTAGAATAGAGAACACTGAAGCTTTCTTT,CSARIENTEAFF
NA,18,NA,TRBV15,TRBJ1-3,TGTGCCACCAGCAGAGAACTGAACTCCCGTTATGATGGAAACACCATATATTTT,CATSRELNSRYDGNTIYF
NA,13,NA,TRBV3-1,TRBJ2-5,TGTGCCAGCAAACAGGGACACCGAGAGACCCAGTACTTC,CASKQGHRETQYF
NA,19,NA,TRBV9,TRBJ2-6,TGTGCCAGCAGCACCACCCAAGGGCAGGGCCTCTCTGGGGCCAACGTCCTGACTTTC,CASSTTQGQGLSGANVLTF
NA,15,NA,TRBV3-1,TRBJ2-7,TGTGCCAGCAGCCAAGTCCTAGGGGCCGTTGGAGAGCAGTACTTC,CASSQVLGAVGEQYF
NA,14,few,TRBV9,TRBJ2-3,TGTGCCAGCAGCGTAAGGCACTCACTGGATACGCAGTATTTT,CASSVRHSLDTQYF
NA,15,few,TRBV10-3,TRBJ2-7,TGTGCCATCAGTGCAGCGGGACAGACCTTGAGGGAGCAGTACTTC,CAISAAGQTLREQYF
NA,16,NA,TRBV9,TRBJ1-1,TGTGCCAGCAGCCCCATTCCCCCTATCCTGAACACTGAAGCTTTCTTT,CASSPIPPILNTEAFF
NA,17,few,TRBV15,TRBJ2-3,TGTGCCACCAGCAGAGATCTTCTCGACGGAAGCACAGATACGCAGTATTTT,CATSRDLLDGSTDTQYF
NA,15,NA,TRBV12-3/TRBV12-4,TRBJ2-1,TGTGCCAGCAGCACGACTGTCTATAGCTACAATGAGCAGTTCTTC,CASSTTVYSYNEQFF
NA,15,few,TRBV7-9,TRBJ1-6,TGTGCCAGCAGCCTTAGGGGGACTATCGATTCACCCCTCCACTTT,CASSLRGTIDSPLHF
NA,14,few,TRBV5-1,TRBJ1-6,TGCGCCAGCAGCATACGACCGGAAAATTCACCCCTCCACTTT,CASSIRPENSPLHF
NA,17,NA,TRBV5-5,TRBJ1-1,TGTGCCAGCAGCTCCCAACCTTTTACTGCCTTATCCACTGAAGCTTTCTTT,CASSSQPFTALSTEAFF
NA,13,NA,TRBV7-8,TRBJ1-1,TGTGCCAGCAGGTTCGGGGGTAACACTGAAGCTTTCTTT,CASRFGGNTEAFF